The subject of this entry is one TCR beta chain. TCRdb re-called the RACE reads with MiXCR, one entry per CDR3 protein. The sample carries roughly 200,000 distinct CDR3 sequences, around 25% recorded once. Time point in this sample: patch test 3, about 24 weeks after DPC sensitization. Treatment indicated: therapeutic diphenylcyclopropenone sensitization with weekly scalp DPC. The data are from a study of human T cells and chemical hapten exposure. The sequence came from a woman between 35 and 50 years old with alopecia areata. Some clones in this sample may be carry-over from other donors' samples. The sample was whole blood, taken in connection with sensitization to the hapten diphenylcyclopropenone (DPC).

The CDR3 loop is CASSQRAGGSTDTQYF. CDR3 coding DNA: TGTGCCAGCAGCCAAAGAGCGGGAGGCAGCACAGATACGCAGTATTTT. The V call is TRBV3-1, the J call TRBJ2-3; 9 bases align to TRBD2. V shed 2 bases, J shed 0 bases, and the junction held 3 bases outside the gene matches. The CDR3 runs 16 residues. The germline gives CDR1 LGHDT, CDR2 YNNKEL (reference sequence).